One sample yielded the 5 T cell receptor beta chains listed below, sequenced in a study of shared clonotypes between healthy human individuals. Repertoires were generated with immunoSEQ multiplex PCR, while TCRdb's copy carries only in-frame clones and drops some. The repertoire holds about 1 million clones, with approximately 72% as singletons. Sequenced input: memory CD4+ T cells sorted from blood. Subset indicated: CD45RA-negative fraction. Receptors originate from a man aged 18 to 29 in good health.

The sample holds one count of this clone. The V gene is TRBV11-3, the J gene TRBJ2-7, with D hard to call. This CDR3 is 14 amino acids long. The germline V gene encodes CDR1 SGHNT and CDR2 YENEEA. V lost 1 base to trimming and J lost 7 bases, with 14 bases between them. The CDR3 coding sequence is TGTGCCAGCAGCTTAGGCGGCTCCCCTGGTGAGCAGTACTTC. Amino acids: CASSLGGSPGEQYF. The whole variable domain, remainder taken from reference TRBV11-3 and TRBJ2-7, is EAGVVQSPRYKIIEKKQPVAFWCNPISGHNTLYWYLQNLGQGPELLIRYENEEAVDDSQLPKDRFSAERLKGVDSTLKIQPAELGDSAVYLCASSLGGSPGEQYFGPGTRLTVT.

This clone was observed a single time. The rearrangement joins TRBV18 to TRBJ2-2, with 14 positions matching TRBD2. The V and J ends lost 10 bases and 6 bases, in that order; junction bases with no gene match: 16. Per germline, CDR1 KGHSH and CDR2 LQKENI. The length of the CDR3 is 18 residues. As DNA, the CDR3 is TGTGCCACCAATGATGCCGGGACTAGCGGGAGATTGTCCGGGGAGCTGTTTTTT. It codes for CATNDAGTSGRLSGELFF.

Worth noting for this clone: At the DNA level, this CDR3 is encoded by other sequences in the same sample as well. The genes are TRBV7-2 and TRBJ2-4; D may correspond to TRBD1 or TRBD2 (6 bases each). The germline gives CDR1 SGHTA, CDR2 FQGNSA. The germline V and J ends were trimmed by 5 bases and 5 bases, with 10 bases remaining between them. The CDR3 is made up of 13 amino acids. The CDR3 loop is CASSLRGENIQYF. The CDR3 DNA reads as TGTGCCAGCAGCCTTAGGGGGGAAAACATTCAGTACTTC.

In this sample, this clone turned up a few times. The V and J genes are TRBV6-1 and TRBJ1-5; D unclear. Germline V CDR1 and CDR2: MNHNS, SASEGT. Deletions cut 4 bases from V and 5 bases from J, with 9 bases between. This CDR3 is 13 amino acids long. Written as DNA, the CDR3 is TGTGCCAGCAGTGGGAACAGCGATCAGCCCCAGCATTTT. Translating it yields CASSGNSDQPQHF.

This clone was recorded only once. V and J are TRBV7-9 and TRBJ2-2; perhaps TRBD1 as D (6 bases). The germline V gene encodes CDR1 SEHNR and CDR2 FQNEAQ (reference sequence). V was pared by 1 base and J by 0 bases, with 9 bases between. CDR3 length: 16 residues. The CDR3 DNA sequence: TGTGCCAGCAGCTTAGGGACAGTCGCGAACACCGGGGAGCTGTTTTTT. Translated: CASSLGTVANTGELFF.